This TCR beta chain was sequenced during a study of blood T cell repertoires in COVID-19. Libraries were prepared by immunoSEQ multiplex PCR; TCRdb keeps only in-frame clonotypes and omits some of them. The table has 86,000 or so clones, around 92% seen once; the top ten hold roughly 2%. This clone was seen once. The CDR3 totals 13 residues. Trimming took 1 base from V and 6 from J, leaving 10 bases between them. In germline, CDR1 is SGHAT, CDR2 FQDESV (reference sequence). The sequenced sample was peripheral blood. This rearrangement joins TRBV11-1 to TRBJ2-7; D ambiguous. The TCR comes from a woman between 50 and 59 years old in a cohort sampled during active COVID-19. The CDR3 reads CASSLVSRGEQYF. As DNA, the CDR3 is TGTGCCAGCAGCTTAGTCAGTCGAGGCGAGCAGTACTTC.